These 27 T cell receptor beta chains were all obtained from the same sample, sequenced in a study of blood T cell repertoires in COVID-19. The assay was immunoSEQ multiplex PCR, and TCRdb's table has in-frame clones only and misses some. The table has about 61,000 clones, approximately 86% seen once. The material sequenced was peripheral blood. The receptors were gathered from a man between 70 and 80 years old with acute or convalescent COVID-19.

This clone has a handful of counts. The V call is TRBV7-8, the J call TRBJ1-5; no reliable D call. The V end lost 2 bases, the J end lost 6 bases, and 8 bases lay between the germline ends. The CDR3 is 13 amino acids. Per germline, CDR1 SGHVS and CDR2 FQNEAQ. The CDR3, as DNA: TGTGCCAGCAGCTTATGGGAGGGTCAGCCCCAGCATTTT. It encodes CASSLWEGQPQHF.

This chain links TRBV6-1 with TRBJ1-2; D gene unclear. Trimming shortened V by 0 bases and J by 4 bases, and 9 bases separated the two germline ends. The CDR3 loop spans 14 amino acids. Germline-derived CDR1 and CDR2 are MNHNS and SASEGT. This chain's CDR3 is CASSEAPSGYGYTF. The CDR3 DNA follows: TGTGCCAGCAGTGAAGCGCCCTCGGGCTATGGCTACACCTTC.

The rearrangement uses TRBV5-4 and TRBJ1-1; TRBD1 matches at 9 bases. With V trimmed by 4 bases and J by 5 bases, 12 bases remained unmatched. Looked up from germline, CDR1 is SGHNT and CDR2 is YYREEE (reference sequence). The CDR3 runs 16 residues. CDR3 coding DNA: TGTGCCAGCAGCCCGATCGCCGGGACAGGGAGGACTGAAGCTTTCTTT. It yields the protein CASSPIAGTGRTEAFF. The full variable domain, with the rest looked up from reference TRBV5-4 and TRBJ1-1, is ETGVTQSPTHLIKTRGQQVTLRCSSQSGHNTVSWYQQALGQGPQFIFQYYREEENGRGNFPPRFSGLQFPNYSSELNVNALELDDSALYLCASSPIAGTGRTEAFFGQGTRLTVV.

This clone showed up just once. The chain combines TRBV15 with TRBJ2-3; 8 nucleotides match TRBD2. The junction had 6 bases not matched to a gene; V was cut back by 6 bases and J by 1 base. The germline CDR1 and CDR2 sequences are LNHNV and YYDKDF (reference sequence). CDR3 length: 15 residues. CDR3 DNA sequence: TGTGCCACCAGGGTAAGCGGGGGACGCACAGATACGCAGTATTTT. Encoded protein: CATRVSGGRTDTQYF.

V usage is TRBV28 and J usage is TRBJ1-4, with D possibly being TRBD1 (6 bases). The germline V and J ends were trimmed by 2 bases and 7 bases, with 14 bases remaining between them. This CDR3 is built from 15 residues. Looked up from germline, CDR1 is MDHEN and CDR2 is SYDVKM. The CDR3 bases are TGTGCCAGCAGTTTACCGGGGGGGCTGGGTGAAAAACTGTTTTTT. Encoded protein: CASSLPGGLGEKLFF.

This chain joins TRBV4-2 and TRBJ2-6, with TRBD1 matching 9 bases. Germline V gene sequence: CDR1 LGHNA, CDR2 YNFKEQ. CDR3 length: 17 residues. The J segment lost 4 bases and the V segment lost 4 bases, leaving 8 bases of the junction unmatched. As DNA, the CDR3 is TGTGCCAGCAGCCTTTCTCACAGGGGGCGCGGGGCCAACGTCCTGACTTTC. Translated: CASSLSHRGRGANVLTF.

This chain joins TRBV5-6 and TRBJ2-1, with 8 bases fitting TRBD1. The CDR3 consists of 15 residues. Per germline, CDR1 SGHDT and CDR2 YYEEEE. Trimming cost V 1 base and J 4 bases; bases outside gene matches: 4. The CDR3, as DNA: TGTGCCAGCAGCTTGTGGGACAGGAGGTACAATGAGCAGTTCTTC. Encoded protein: CASSLWDRRYNEQFF.

The chain uses TRBV19 and TRBJ2-2, with TRBD2 matching over 8 bases. In germline, CDR1 is LNHDA, CDR2 SQIVND (reference sequence). The CDR3 sequence is 16 residues long. The V segment lost 3 bases and the J segment 7 bases; nucleotides outside the gene matches: 10. CDR3 region: CASSMGRGLVGGELFF. The CDR3 DNA reads TGTGCCAGTAGTATGGGACGGGGACTAGTGGGCGGGGAGCTGTTTTTT.

CDR3 in amino acids: CATSRGYRVDGNTIYF. The CDR3 coding sequence is TGTGCCACCAGCAGAGGGTACAGGGTAGACGGAAACACCATATATTTT. This sequence joins TRBV15 and TRBJ1-3, with D possibly TRBD1 on 6 matching bases. Trimming removed 1 base from V and 4 bases from J, with 14 bases in between. Per germline, CDR1 LNHNV and CDR2 YYDKDF (reference sequence). The CDR3 runs to 16 residues. Full variable domain (outside the CDR3, taken from reference TRBV15 and TRBJ1-3): DAMVIQNPRYQVTQFGKPVTLSCSQTLNHNVMYWYQQKSSQAPKLLFHYYDKDFNNEADTPDNFQSRRPNTSFCFLDIRSPGLGDTAMYLCATSRGYRVDGNTIYFGEGSWLTVV.

The chain is built from TRBV18 and TRBJ1-1; 8 bases agree with TRBD1. The CDR3 is 15 amino acids. Germline CDR1 and CDR2: KGHSH and LQKENI. Trimming cost V 3 bases and J 3 bases; bases outside gene matches: 6. The CDR3 bases are TGTGCCAGCTCACCGAGGACAGGGAAGGACACTGAAGCTTTCTTT. Translating gives CASSPRTGKDTEAFF. The full variable domain, rest sourced from reference TRBV18 and TRBJ1-1, is NAGVMQNPRHLVRRRGQEARLRCSPMKGHSHVYWYRQLPEEGLKFMVYLQKENIIDESGMPKERFSAEFPKEGPSILRIQQVVRGDSAAYFCASSPRTGKDTEAFFGQGTRLTVV.

V is TRBV7-9 and J is TRBJ2-5; the D gene is possibly TRBD1 (5 bases). Germline V gene data show CDR1 as SEHNR and CDR2 as FQNEAQ (reference sequence). There are 14 residues in the CDR3. V lost 2 bases, J lost 4 bases, and 11 bases lay in between. CDR3 in amino acids: CASSLRIGVETQYF. Written as DNA, the CDR3 is TGTGCCAGCAGCTTAAGGATAGGGGTAGAGACCCAGTACTTC.

The chain is built from TRBV3-1 (or the pseudogene TRBV3-2) and TRBJ1-2, with D perhaps TRBD1 (5 bases). The CDR3 totals 14 residues. V was pared by 2 bases and J by 4 bases, with 11 bases between. Germline-derived CDR1 and CDR2 are LGHDT and YNNKEL (reference sequence). In DNA, the CDR3 is TGTGCCAGCAGCCAACCCGACAGAACCTATGGCTACACCTTC. This gives the protein CASSQPDRTYGYTF.

The CDR3: CASSLEPGGGEFF. The CDR3 DNA sequence: TGCGCCAGCAGCCTTGAGCCGGGCGGGGGGGAGTTCTTC. V is TRBV5-1 and J is TRBJ2-1; 9 bases are a match to TRBD2. CDR1 is SGHRS and CDR2 is YFSETQ in the germline V gene. The CDR3 runs 13 residues. The V segment lost 4 bases and the J segment 14 bases; nucleotides outside the gene matches: 10.

This clone was picked up a small number of times. The CDR3 coding sequence is TGTGCCAGCAGCCAAGGCGAGGTCCTAGCGGCCACAGATACGCAGTATTTT. As protein: CASSQGEVLAATDTQYF. The chain combines TRBV3-1 (or the pseudogene TRBV3-2) with TRBJ2-3; 7 bases are a match to TRBD2. V trimming: 1 base; J trimming: 2 bases; junction bases outside the gene matches: 9. Germline CDR1 reads LGHDT; CDR2 reads YNNKEL (reference sequence). This CDR3 comprises 17 residues.

This chain uses TRBV9 with TRBJ2-5; 11 bases agree with TRBD2. Unmatched junction bases numbered 6, after V lost 4 bases and J lost 1 base. The CDR3 totals 16 residues. Germline V gene lookup returns CDR1 SGDLS and CDR2 YYNGEE. The CDR3 loop is CASSSGLAASQETQYF. The CDR3 bases are TGTGCCAGCAGCTCGGGACTAGCGGCGAGCCAAGAGACCCAGTACTTC.

The genes are TRBV3-1 (or the pseudogene TRBV3-2) and TRBJ1-1; D ambiguous. V was clipped by 3 bases and J by 0 bases, with 8 bases between them. CDR3 length: 14 residues. CDR1 and CDR2 (germline): LGHDT, YNNKEL (reference sequence). The CDR3 loop reads CASSHTTLNTEAFF. Written as DNA, the CDR3 is TGTGCCAGCAGCCACACTACCTTGAACACTGAAGCTTTCTTT.

The CDR3 DNA is TGTGCCAGCAGCCTTGATCTGCGGGGCACCGGGGAGCTGTTTTTT. Its translation is CASSLDLRGTGELFF. The chain joins TRBV4-2 to TRBJ2-2; maybe TRBD2 (6 bases). The CDR3 loop spans 15 amino acids. Germline CDR1 reads LGHNA; CDR2 reads YNFKEQ. V was cut by 4 bases and J by 4 bases, with 13 bases left in between.

The CDR3 region is CASSHPPGFSGNTIYF. The CDR3 region has the DNA TGCGCCAGCAGCCACCCACCAGGCTTCTCTGGAAACACCATATATTTT. This chain links TRBV4-1 with TRBJ1-3; D not certain. The CDR3 runs 16 residues. Germline values: CDR1 MGHRA, CDR2 YSYEKL. Trimming pared 3 bases from V and 0 bases from J, leaving 12 bases between.

V is TRBV6-5 and J is TRBJ1-1; TRBD1 might be the D (6 bases). CDR3 length equals 15 residues. Germline V gene lookup returns CDR1 MNHEY and CDR2 SVGAGI. Between the trimmed V and J ends, which lost 5 bases and 5 bases, there was a span of 18 bases. DNA of the CDR3: TGTGCCAGCAGTCACCGGAGGGGGGGAGGGACTGAAGCTTTCTTT. Encoded protein: CASSHRRGGGTEAFF.

The rearrangement uses TRBV5-6 and TRBJ1-2; 7 nucleotides agree with TRBD1. Germline assignment: CDR1 SGHDT and CDR2 YYEEEE. The CDR3 is 16 amino acids. J was trimmed by 4 bases and V by 1 base; bases with no gene match: 10. The CDR3 DNA is TGTGCCAGCAGCTTGATCTCCGACAGGGCAGCCTATGGCTACACCTTC. Translating gives CASSLISDRAAYGYTF.

The CDR3 sequence is CASSQGLENTEAFF. CDR3 nucleotide sequence: TGTGCCAGCAGCCAGGGGCTTGAGAACACTGAAGCTTTCTTT. The genes are TRBV3-1 (or the pseudogene TRBV3-2) and TRBJ1-1; maybe TRBD1 (5 bases). Germline values: CDR1 LGHDT, CDR2 YNNKEL (reference sequence). V was trimmed by 3 bases and J by 1 base, leaving 9 bases between them. The CDR3 sequence is 14 residues long.

The chain carries TRBV6-5 and TRBJ1-3; D possibly corresponds to TRBD1 (6 bases). V was trimmed by 8 bases and J by 3 bases, leaving 14 bases between them. The CDR3 is made up of 14 amino acids. Germline loops: CDR1 MNHEY, CDR2 SVGAGI. The DNA of the CDR3 is TGTGCCAGCCGCCCTAGGGGGTATGGAAACACCATATATTTT. It translates to CASRPRGYGNTIYF.

This clone has a single count. The J gene is TRBJ1-6, the V gene TRBV6-5, with D maybe TRBD1 (5 bases). Germline assignment: CDR1 MNHEY and CDR2 SVGAGI. This CDR3 contains 15 residues. Trimming removed 2 bases from V and 0 bases from J, with 5 bases in between. The CDR3 DNA reads as TGTGCCAGCAGTTACGACAGCTCCTATAATTCACCCCTCCACTTT. Amino acid sequence: CASSYDSSYNSPLHF.

This chain connects TRBV21-1 to TRBJ1-1. TRBV21-1 is listed as a pseudogene. The CDR3 length is 16 residues. The CDR3 region is CASSKLTREGSTEAFF. CDR3 DNA: TGTGCCAGCAGCAAACTCACTCGAGAGGGAAGCACTGAAGCTTTCTTT.

This rearrangement joins TRBV19 to TRBJ2-3; D may be TRBD1 (7 bases). The CDR3 has 17 residues. V was shortened by 5 bases and J by 4 bases, with 22 bases between the two germline ends. Germline V gene sequence: CDR1 LNHDA, CDR2 SQIVND (reference sequence). This CDR3 is CASSLPRRAGGPDTQYF. Written as DNA, the CDR3 is TGTGCCAGTAGTCTCCCCAGGAGGGCAGGGGGACCAGATACGCAGTATTTT.

V gene TRBV23-1 combines with J gene TRBJ2-2; 7 nucleotides line up with TRBD1. TRBV23-1 is an open reading frame whose function is uncertain. This CDR3 has 20 residues. The J segment lost 4 bases and the V segment lost 2 bases, leaving 19 bases of the junction unmatched. CDR3 amino acids: CASSQRPPGQLETTTGELFF. DNA for the CDR3: TGCGCCAGCAGTCAAAGGCCACCGGGACAGCTGGAAACGACCACCGGGGAGCTGTTTTTT.

This clone was picked up a small number of times. The chain recombines TRBV5-1 with TRBJ1-2; 9 bases line up with TRBD1. The CDR3 runs to 14 residues. Germline CDR1 is SGHRS and CDR2 is YFSETQ. V was clipped by 5 bases and J by 6 bases; unmatched bases: 8. The CDR3 here is CASRFTQGANGYTF. CDR3 sequence (DNA): TGCGCCAGCAGGTTCACACAGGGGGCTAATGGCTACACCTTC.